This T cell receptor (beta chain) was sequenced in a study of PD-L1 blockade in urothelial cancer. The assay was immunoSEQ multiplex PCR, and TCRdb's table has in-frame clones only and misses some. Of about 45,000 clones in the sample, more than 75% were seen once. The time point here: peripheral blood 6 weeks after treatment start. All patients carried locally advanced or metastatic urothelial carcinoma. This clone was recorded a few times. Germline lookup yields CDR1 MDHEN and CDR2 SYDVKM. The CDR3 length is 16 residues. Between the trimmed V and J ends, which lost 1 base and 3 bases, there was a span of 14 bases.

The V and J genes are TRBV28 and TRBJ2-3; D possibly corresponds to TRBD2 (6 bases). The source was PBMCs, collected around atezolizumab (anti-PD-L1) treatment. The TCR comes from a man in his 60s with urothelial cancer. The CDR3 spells CASSLYSSVITDTQYF. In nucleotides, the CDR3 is TGTGCCAGCAGTTTATATTCTAGCGTAATTACAGATACGCAGTATTTT. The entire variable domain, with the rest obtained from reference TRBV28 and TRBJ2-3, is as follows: DVKVTQSSRYLVKRTGEKVFLECVQDMDHENMFWYRQDPGLGLRLIYFSYDVKMKEKGDIPEGYSVSREKKERFSLILESASTNQTSMYLCASSLYSSVITDTQYFGPGTRLTVL.